These 21 T cell receptor beta chains were sequenced from one sample in a study of identical twins. TCRdb called the 5' RACE reads again in MiXCR, with one record for every CDR3 protein. The sample has around 100,000 distinct CDR3 sequences, 5.9% seen once; the top ten hold around 12%. Sequenced input: memory T cells sorted from blood. The receptors derive from a woman between 50 and 59 years old in good health.

This clonotype was observed many times. The CDR3 nucleotides read TGCGCCAGCAGCTTCAGCGGGGGGAGCACAGATACGCAGTATTTT. Encoded protein: CASSFSGGSTDTQYF. The chain has TRBV5-1 and TRBJ2-3; TRBD2 agrees at 9 bases. Trimming took 2 bases from V and 0 from J; bases not matched to a gene: 1. This CDR3 comprises 15 residues. Germline CDR1 and CDR2: SGHRS and YFSETQ.

There are many counts of this clonotype. The gene calls are TRBV7-9 and TRBJ2-2; 11 bases agree with TRBD2. The V segment lost 5 bases and the J segment 3 bases; nucleotides outside the gene matches: 5. CDR1 is SEHNR, CDR2 FQNEAQ, per germline (reference sequence). This CDR3 has 16 amino acids. The CDR3 sequence: CASSLSGRVYTGELFF. Written as DNA, the CDR3 is TGTGCCAGCAGCCTTAGCGGGAGGGTCTACACCGGGGAGCTGTTTTTT.

This clonotype was seen many times. The V gene is TRBV15, the J gene TRBJ2-5; 16 positions match TRBD2. Germline assignment: CDR1 LNHNV and CDR2 YYDKDF (reference sequence). The CDR3 is 16 amino acids. V dropped 4 bases and J dropped 5; count of bases not matched to a gene: 4. The CDR3 DNA reads as TGTGCCACCAGCACGGGACTAGCGGGAGGGGAGGAGACCCAGTACTTC. This sequence encodes CATSTGLAGGEETQYF.

This clonotype was counted only a few times. The V call is TRBV5-6, the J call TRBJ2-6; 7 bases line up with TRBD1. The V and J ends lost 4 bases and 0 bases, in that order; junction bases with no gene match: 4. Germline lookup yields CDR1 SGHDT and CDR2 YYEEEE. The CDR3 consists of 16 residues. DNA of the CDR3: TGTGCCAGCAGCAATACAGGGGTCTCTGGGGCCAACGTCCTGACTTTC. Its protein is CASSNTGVSGANVLTF.

In this sample, this clonotype turned up many times. This sequence joins TRBV3-1 and TRBJ1-2, with D perhaps matching TRBD1 (5 bases). This CDR3 contains 13 residues. V lost 5 bases, J lost 6 bases, and 13 bases lay in between. Germline V gene data show CDR1 as LGHDT and CDR2 as YNNKEL (reference sequence). Here the CDR3 reads CASSSRPGDGYTF. The CDR3 DNA sequence: TGTGCCAGCAGCTCAAGACCGGGGGATGGCTACACCTTC.

This clonotype was detected a few times. This chain uses TRBV27 with TRBJ1-1, with 9 bases fitting TRBD1. The CDR3 is made up of 15 amino acids. Trimming took 4 bases from V and 1 from J; bases not matched to a gene: 4. Germline V gene data show CDR1 as MNHEY and CDR2 as SMNVEV (reference sequence). CDR3: CASSSVTGGNTEAFF. CDR3 coding DNA: TGTGCCAGCAGTTCTGTGACAGGGGGGAACACTGAAGCTTTCTTT.

This clonotype appeared many times. The V gene is TRBV2, the J gene TRBJ2-7; D call uncertain. V dropped 2 bases and J dropped 1 base, with 12 bases sitting between them. CDR1 and CDR2 (germline): SNHLY, FYNNEI. The CDR3 sequence is 15 residues long. The CDR3 bases are TGTGCCAGCAGTGAATGGGCAGCGCGTTCCTACGAGCAGTACTTC. Encoded protein: CASSEWAARSYEQYF.

This clonotype was observed at least ten times. V usage is TRBV13 and J usage is TRBJ1-2; 8 bases fit TRBD1. CDR1 and CDR2 (germline): PRHDT, FYEKMQ (reference sequence). J lost 5 bases, V lost 5 bases, and 10 bases had no gene match. The CDR3 sequence is 15 residues long. CDR3 residues: CASSQYQGARYGYTF. CDR3 DNA: TGTGCCAGCAGCCAATACCAGGGGGCTCGTTATGGCTACACCTTC. The entire variable domain, with the rest obtained from reference TRBV13 and TRBJ1-2, is as follows: AAGVIQSPRHLIKEKRETATLKCYPIPRHDTVYWYQQGPGQDPQFLISFYEKMQSDKGSIPDRFSAQQFSDYHSELNMSSLELGDSALYFCASSQYQGARYGYTFGSGTRLTVV.

This clonotype occurred many times. The rearrangement links TRBV30 to TRBJ2-5; D is undetermined. From germline, CDR1 is GTSNPN and CDR2 SVGIG (reference sequence). The CDR3 runs to 14 residues. With 0 bases removed from V and 6 bases from J, the gap between germline ends came to 14 bases. The CDR3 here is CAWSVRGGLKTQYF. DNA for the CDR3: TGTGCCTGGAGTGTACGCGGCGGTTTGAAGACCCAGTACTTC.

With respect to this clonotype: Germline and junction disagree at one end, which may indicate a read error. The J gene is TRBJ1-1, the V gene TRBV29-1, with D maybe TRBD1 (6 bases). This CDR3 is built from 13 residues. CDR1 SQVTM and CDR2 ANQGSEA come from the germline V gene. The CDR3 spells CSAVGQLNTETFF. The CDR3 DNA is TGCAGCGCCGTTGGACAGCTGAACACTGAAACTTTCTTT.

The V gene is TRBV7-6, the J gene TRBJ2-1; possible D gene TRBD1, 5 bases. Trimming took off 5 bases at V and 0 bases at J, with 11 bases between the two ends. CDR1 and CDR2 (germline): SGHVS, FNYEAQ. The CDR3 is made up of 15 amino acids. CDR3 coding DNA: TGTGCCAGCAGCCCCGACAGCACCTCCTACAATGAGCAGTTCTTC. It codes for CASSPDSTSYNEQFF.

This chain joins TRBV20-1 and TRBJ2-3; 8 positions agree with TRBD1. Germline CDR1 and CDR2: DFQATT and SNEGSKA (reference sequence). Trimming cost V 6 bases and J 0 bases; bases outside gene matches: 11. CDR3 length equals 16 residues. CDR3 protein: CSATKLDRGSTDTQYF. The DNA of the CDR3 is TGCAGTGCGACCAAACTAGACAGGGGAAGCACAGATACGCAGTATTTT.

This clonotype showed up many times. This chain joins TRBV29-1 and TRBJ1-5; a weak D match, TRBD1 (5 bases). Per germline, CDR1 SQVTM and CDR2 ANQGSEA. The CDR3 runs to 12 residues. Deletions cut 4 bases from V and 6 bases from J, with 10 bases between. This chain's CDR3 is CSVGGAGQPQHF. DNA for the CDR3: TGCAGCGTTGGCGGGGCAGGTCAGCCCCAGCATTTT.

This clonotype was recorded many times. DNA for the CDR3: TGTGCCAGCAGCCAAGATACTCGGGATCAGCCCCAGCATTTT. The encoded protein is CASSQDTRDQPQHF. The rearrangement uses TRBV4-2 and TRBJ1-5; unclear D gene. This CDR3 spans 14 amino acids. Germline lookup yields CDR1 LGHNA and CDR2 YNFKEQ. Trimming took off 0 bases at V and 5 bases at J, with 8 bases between the two ends.

This sequence joins TRBV23-1 and TRBJ2-7; D remains ambiguous. TRBV23-1 has ORF status, its function being uncertain. There are 14 residues in the CDR3. The V and J ends lost 1 base and 2 bases respectively, with 9 bases between them. The CDR3 sequence is CASSQCLVPYEQYV. The DNA for the CDR3 is TGCGCCAGCAGTCAATGCCTAGTCCCCTACGAGCAGTACGTC.

Worth noting for this clonotype: A clone one base away is much larger, so this may be a read error. The chain links TRBV2 to TRBJ2-1, with 16 bases aligning to TRBD2. Per germline, CDR1 SNHLY and CDR2 FYNNEI. There are 14 residues in the CDR3. The DNA for the CDR3 is TGTGCCAGCCTGGGACTAGCGGGAGGGGATGATCAGTTCTTC. It yields the protein CASLGLAGGDDQFF.

Ten or more counts support this clonotype. The V call is TRBV6-4, the J call TRBJ2-1; 11 nucleotides line up with TRBD2. V shed 3 bases, J shed 4 bases, and the junction held 5 bases outside the gene matches. This CDR3 comprises 16 residues. Germline V gives CDR1 MRHNA, CDR2 SNTAGT. CDR3 DNA sequence: TGTGCCAGCAGTGAACAGACTAGCGGGAATTACAATGAGCAGTTCTTC. This codes for CASSEQTSGNYNEQFF.

There are a few counts of this clonotype. V and J are TRBV12-3 or TRBV12-4 and TRBJ2-7, with 9 bases aligning to TRBD1. The length of the CDR3 is 16 residues. V shed 2 bases, J shed 1 base, and the junction held 6 bases outside the gene matches. The CDR3 coding sequence is TGTGCCAGCAGTTTATCCAGGGGACAGGGTTCCTACGAGCAGTACTTC. Protein sequence: CASSLSRGQGSYEQYF.

The table lists this clonotype with many counts. The chain is built from TRBV6-1 and TRBJ2-7; 11 nucleotides line up with TRBD1. CDR1 MNHNS and CDR2 SASEGT come from the germline V gene. There are 14 residues in the CDR3. Trimming removed 3 bases from V and 3 bases from J; junction bases left unmatched: 1. As DNA, the CDR3 is TGTGCCAGCAGTGATGGGACAGGGGGCTACGAGCAGTACGTC. Its translation: CASSDGTGGYEQYV.

This clonotype was recorded many times. This sequence joins TRBV5-1 and TRBJ2-1; possible D gene TRBD2, 5 bases. The germline gives CDR1 SGHRS, CDR2 YFSETQ. V dropped 5 bases and J dropped 7 bases, with 7 bases sitting between them. The CDR3 length is 11 residues. The CDR3 reads CASRSGNEQFF. CDR3 in DNA: TGCGCCAGCAGGTCGGGGAATGAGCAGTTCTTC.

Sample share makes this clonotype medium-sized. This sequence joins TRBV12-3 or TRBV12-4 and TRBJ2-1, with 8 bases that match TRBD2. Trimming removed 4 bases from V and 4 bases from J; junction bases left unmatched: 9. The CDR3 is made up of 16 amino acids. The CDR3 sequence: CASSSLSGSFYNEQFF. The CDR3 DNA sequence: TGTGCCAGCAGTTCCCTGAGCGGGAGCTTTTACAATGAGCAGTTCTTC.